This record concerns one T cell receptor beta chain sequence. No cognate antigen has been identified for it. No base quality information exists; no much larger clone differs at one position. Library generation was performed with the immunoSEQ multiplex PCR assay. For most patients, genomic DNA was isolated with the Qiagen DNeasy Blood and Tissue Kit and sent frozen to Adaptive Biotechnologies for TCR sequencing. Adaptive Biotechnologies carried out high-throughput TCR-beta CDR3 sequencing of genomic DNA for most patients. The study's own analysis went as follows. TCR sequencing data were retrieved from Adaptive's ImmunoSEQ software for 18 patients, whereas three other patients were processed with MiXCR and VDJtools. CD4 versus CD8 sorting errors were corrected by removing sequences found in both subsets at a frequency ratio below 5:1. Because the origin of CDR3 nucleotide sequences shared between donor and recipient could not be assigned, those sequences were removed. To count as alloreactive, a clone needed at least 2-fold expansion over unstimulated cells and a minimum CFSE-low frequency of 0.002% (template counts) or 0.001% (read counts). Clones detected in sequenced pre-transplant spleen, lymph node, or MLR CFSE-low populations of the donor or recipient were defined as mappable. Cumulative frequency of alloreactive clones was calculated as a percentage of all sequences weighted by copy number. TCRdb took over this immuneACCESS table, retaining in-frame rearrangements with V and J assigned. Such tables are incomplete; in checked studies, under half of the missing clones stem from an unresolved V gene, and the remainder is unexplained. V and J calls and clone size come straight from that table; D and trimming were deduced from the DNA. Here the sample has approximately 97,000 clones; around 91% occur a single time. Roughly 0.17% of the sample is held by the ten biggest clonotypes.

The data derive from a study of graft-versus-host responses after intestinal transplantation (dated by TCRdb to the early 2020s). Study-level background: The transplants that recipients received were multivisceral, liver-intestinal, or isolated intestinal. All recipients received anti-thymocyte globulin induction followed by maintenance tacrolimus and steroids for 3 to 4 years. After intestinal transplantation, graft-versus-host and host-versus-graft alloreactive T cell clones were followed in the graft, circulation and bone marrow using bulk TCR-beta CDR3 sequencing. To identify alloreactive clones, pre-transplant mixed lymphocyte reaction products were sequenced and compared with unstimulated pre-transplant donor and recipient T cells. A cohort of fewer than 25 intestinal transplant recipients, including one retransplant, was enrolled, and a few patients lacking pretransplant specimens were excluded. Donor T cell macrochimerism was defined as a peak of at least 4% donor T cells among recipient peripheral blood mononuclear cells. Rather than being sequenced by the commercial service, samples from a few later patients were sequenced in-house on an Illumina MiSeq and processed with MiXCR. The paper as a whole reports these results and caveats: High GvH to HvG T cell clonal ratios were observed in the allografts of patients with donor T cell macrochimerism. Early after transplant, declines in HvG clones were associated with peak levels of circulating GvH clones. GvH clones were detected in recipient bone marrow, and some of these GvH clones were observed earlier in ileal mucosa or blood, consistent with an intestinal mucosal origin. Conclusions were limited by the relatively low number and heterogeneity of intestinal transplant patients.

The time point label, read with the paper, signifies: cells obtained before transplantation from donor or recipient. CD3+CD4+ and CD3+CD8+ populations were FACS-sorted from unstimulated pre-transplant donor and recipient cells taken from spleen or lymph nodes. The germline ends are 10 bases apart after V is trimmed by 4 bases and J by 0 bases. The CDR3 goes from the cysteine to the phenylalanine over 15 residues. Only CDR3 DNA is held: 45 bases, read in frame from base 1. Looking up the germline V gene yields CDR1 MNHNS and CDR2 SASEGT. In this chain, TRBV6-1 is recombined with TRBJ2-1; the D region possibly corresponds to TRBD2 (5 bases align). Source: unstimulated CD4+ T cells sorted from spleen or lymph node cells, taken before transplant. The receptor was derived from a human donor who was the organ donor for an intestinal transplant. The CDR3 amino acid sequence is: CASSVTSASYNEQFF. Read as DNA, the sequence is TGTGCCAGCAGTGTAACTAGTGCCTCCTACAATGAGCAGTTCTTC.